These 12 T cell receptor beta chains share one sample of origin, sequenced in a study of cytomegalovirus exposure and HLA in healthy donors (dated by TCRdb to about 2017). The library came from the immunoSEQ multiplex PCR assay. A mixture of 60 forward primers for TCR Vbeta segments and 13 reverse primers for TCR Jbeta segments was used in the multiplex PCR. TCRdb stores this immuneACCESS table with in-frame sequences only. Part of the clones is absent; in the studies checked, under half of the shortfall reflects unresolved V genes, and no reason is known for the rest. Within this sample are about 180,000 clones, with 81% of them counted one time only. Roughly 4.4% of the sample is held by the ten biggest clonotypes. Sequencing was done on a sample of PBMCs. These receptors were obtained from a woman in her late teens or twenties in good health and CMV-seropositive.

This chain connects TRBV28 to TRBJ1-4; 9 bases align to TRBD1. Trimming cost V 1 base and J 7 bases; bases outside gene matches: 7. CDR1 MDHEN and CDR2 SYDVKM come from the germline V gene. The CDR3 sequence is 16 residues long. The CDR3 reads CASSLYRDRGTEKLFF. The CDR3 region has the DNA TGTGCCAGCAGTTTATACCGTGACAGGGGGACTGAAAAACTGTTTTTT. Full variable domain (remainder filled in from reference TRBV28 and TRBJ1-4): DVKVTQSSRYLVKRTGEKVFLECVQDMDHENMFWYRQDPGLGLRLIYFSYDVKMKEKGDIPEGYSVSREKKERFSLILESASTNQTSMYLCASSLYRDRGTEKLFFGSGTQLSVL.

The chain links TRBV29-1 to TRBJ1-4, with 8 bases matching TRBD1. The CDR3 runs to 11 residues. Losses at the gene ends were 8 bases for V and 10 bases for J; bases not matched to a gene: 6. Germline CDR1 SQVTM, CDR2 ANQGSEA. The CDR3 region is CSLFTGGKLFF. CDR3 sequence (DNA): TGCAGCCTATTTACAGGGGGAAAACTGTTTTTT.

This chain joins TRBV2 and TRBJ1-1; TRBD1 might be the D (5 bases). The CDR3 has 13 residues. From germline, CDR1 is SNHLY and CDR2 FYNNEI. The V gene lost 3 bases and the J gene lost 5 bases, with 10 bases spanning the gap. As DNA, the CDR3 is TGTGCCAGCAGTGATGACAGCAGAACTGAAGCTTTCTTT. Protein: CASSDDSRTEAFF.

CDR3 loop: CASSGTGLTYEQYF. CDR3 nucleotide sequence: TGTGCCAGCAGTGGGACAGGGCTAACCTACGAGCAGTACTTC. The rearrangement joins TRBV2 to TRBJ2-7; the match to TRBD1 covers 8 bases. The CDR3 loop spans 14 amino acids. Germline values: CDR1 SNHLY, CDR2 FYNNEI. The trim removed 4 bases at V and 2 bases at J, leaving 4 bases unmatched.

The J gene is TRBJ1-2, the V gene TRBV19; 7 bases map to TRBD1. CDR3 size: 15 residues. V dropped 7 bases and J dropped 1; count of bases not matched to a gene: 9. CDR1 and CDR2 (germline): LNHDA, SQIVND (reference sequence). CDR3 DNA sequence: TGTGCCAGTACCGCGGGACAGAGAGTTAACTATGGCTACACCTTC. Translating it yields CASTAGQRVNYGYTF.

The V and J genes are TRBV6-1 and TRBJ1-5; TRBD1 might be the D (5 bases). Trimming pared 8 bases from V and 7 bases from J, leaving 15 bases between. CDR3 length equals 13 residues. CDR1 is MNHNS, CDR2 SASEGT, per germline. The DNA for the CDR3 is TGTGCCAGCGCCGGGACTCCGAGGCAGCCCCAGCATTTT. Amino acids: CASAGTPRQPQHF.

The gene calls are TRBV29-1 and TRBJ1-1, with TRBD1 matching 8 bases. The CDR3 length is 15 residues. Trimming removed 6 bases from V and 2 bases from J; junction bases left unmatched: 11. Germline V CDR1 and CDR2: SQVTM, ANQGSEA. The CDR3 coding sequence is TGCAGCGTGGACCGGACAGGGACGGCAAACACTGAAGCTTTCTTT. This codes for CSVDRTGTANTEAFF. The entire variable domain, with the rest obtained from reference TRBV29-1 and TRBJ1-1, is as follows: SAVISQKPSRDICQRGTSLTIQCQVDSQVTMMFWYRQQPGQSLTLIATANQGSEATYESGFVIDKFPISRPNLTFSTLTVSNMSPEDSSIYLCSVDRTGTANTEAFFGQGTRLTVV.

The chain joins TRBV10-3 to TRBJ2-7; 8 nucleotides agree with TRBD1. The CDR3 is 14 residues long. Germline CDR1 and CDR2: ENHRY and SYGVKD. Germline trimming cut 4 bases from V and 5 bases from J; bases unmatched to any gene: 7. In nucleotides, the CDR3 is TGTGCCATCAGTGGGATACAGGGGGTGAACGAGCAGTACTTC. Residues: CAISGIQGVNEQYF.

V and J are TRBV19 and TRBJ1-6; no definite D call. This CDR3 comprises 14 residues. CDR1 LNHDA and CDR2 SQIVND come from the germline V gene (reference sequence). V shed 6 bases and J shed 8 bases, with 14 bases lying between them. The CDR3, as DNA: TGTGCCAGTAGAATTAGGAGGCTTGATTCACCCCTCCACTTT. Translating it yields CASRIRRLDSPLHF.

The rearrangement uses TRBV4-3 and TRBJ1-2, with TRBD1 as a possible D gene (6 bases). V gave up 2 bases and J gave up 4 bases, with 11 bases separating them. Looked up from germline, CDR1 is LGHNA and CDR2 is YSLEER. The CDR3 extends over 14 amino acids. The CDR3 DNA follows: TGCGCCAGCAGCCAAACAGGGTGGGGCTATGGCTACACCTTC. Protein: CASSQTGWGYGYTF.

This chain uses TRBV18 with TRBJ2-3; D perhaps matches TRBD2 (6 bases). CDR3 size: 12 residues. Trimming took 3 bases from V and 6 from J, leaving 7 bases between them. Per germline, CDR1 KGHSH and CDR2 LQKENI. The CDR3 region is CASSPGGDTQYF. The CDR3 DNA sequence: TGTGCCAGCTCACCGGGAGGCGATACGCAGTATTTT. The full variable domain, its missing parts supplied by reference TRBV18 and TRBJ2-3, is NAGVMQNPRHLVRRRGQEARLRCSPMKGHSHVYWYRQLPEEGLKFMVYLQKENIIDESGMPKERFSAEFPKEGPSILRIQQVVRGDSAAYFCASSPGGDTQYFGPGTRLTVL.

The chain couples TRBV2 to TRBJ2-2, with D perhaps TRBD2 (5 bases). Deletions cut 7 bases from V and 4 bases from J, with 10 bases between. Germline V CDR1 and CDR2: SNHLY, FYNNEI. The CDR3 runs to 13 residues. The CDR3 DNA follows: TGTGCCAGCATGTCCCGGGGCACCGGGGAGCTGTTTTTT. The encoded protein is CASMSRGTGELFF.